This T cell receptor beta chain emerged from a study of cytomegalovirus exposure and HLA in healthy donors. Study-level points and caveats: It was reportedly the case that the classifier diagnosed cytomegalovirus status with high specificity and sensitivity.

The primer mix had 60 Vbeta and 13 Jbeta primers. Using immunoSEQ multiplex PCR, the repertoire was profiled, and TCRdb retains in-frame clones only, with some absent. The profile shows around 150,000 clones, approximately 71% of them singletons. Nominally healthy donors were sampled, though unrecorded immune exposures were likely. This clone was found a few times. Its antigen remains unknown. In the same sample, other DNA sequences code for this CDR3. The germline gives CDR1 MNHEY, CDR2 SVGAGI. V lost 3 bases and J 1 base, leaving 6 bases between the germline ends. The CDR3 spans 14 residues. The sample consisted of PBMCs. This TCR was sampled from a woman aged 18 to 35 in good health and CMV-seropositive. The rearrangement joins TRBV6-5 to TRBJ1-4; D remains ambiguous. Here the CDR3 DNA reads TGTGCCAGCAGTTATTCCCGAACTAATGAAAAACTGTTTTTT. It codes for CASSYSRTNEKLFF.